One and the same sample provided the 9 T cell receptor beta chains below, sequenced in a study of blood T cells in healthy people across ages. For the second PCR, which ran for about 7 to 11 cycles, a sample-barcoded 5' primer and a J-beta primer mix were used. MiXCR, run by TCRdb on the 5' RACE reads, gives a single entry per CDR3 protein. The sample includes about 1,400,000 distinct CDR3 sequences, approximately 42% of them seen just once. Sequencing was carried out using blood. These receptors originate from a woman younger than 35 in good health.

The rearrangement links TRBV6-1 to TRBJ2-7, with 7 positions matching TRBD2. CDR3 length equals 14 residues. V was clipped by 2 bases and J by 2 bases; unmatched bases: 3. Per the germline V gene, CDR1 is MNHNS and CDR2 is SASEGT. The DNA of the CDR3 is TGTGCCAGCAGTGAATGGGGAGGGACCTACGAGCAGTACTTC. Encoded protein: CASSEWGGTYEQYF.

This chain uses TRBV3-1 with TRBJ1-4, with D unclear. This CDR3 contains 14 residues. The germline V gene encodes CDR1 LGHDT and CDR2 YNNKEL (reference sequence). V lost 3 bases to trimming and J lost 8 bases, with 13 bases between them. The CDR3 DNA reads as TGTGCCAGCAGCCAGACGGCGGGCAAGGAAAAACTGTTTTTT. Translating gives CASSQTAGKEKLFF.

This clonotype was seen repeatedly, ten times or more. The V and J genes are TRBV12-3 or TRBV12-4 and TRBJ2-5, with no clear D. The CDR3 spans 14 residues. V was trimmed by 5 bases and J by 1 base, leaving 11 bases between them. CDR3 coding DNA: TGTGCCAGCAGTGTCATGGAAAGCCAAGAGACCCAGTACTTC. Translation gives CASSVMESQETQYF.

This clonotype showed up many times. CDR3 region: CASSDRGGTTYNEQFF. In nucleotides, the CDR3 is TGCGCCAGCAGTGATAGAGGCGGCACCACCTACAATGAGCAGTTCTTC. The chain joins TRBV10-2 to TRBJ2-1; no reliable D call. Germline V CDR1 and CDR2: WSHSY, SAAADI. The CDR3 loop spans 16 amino acids. V was clipped by 3 bases and J by 2 bases, with 14 bases between them.

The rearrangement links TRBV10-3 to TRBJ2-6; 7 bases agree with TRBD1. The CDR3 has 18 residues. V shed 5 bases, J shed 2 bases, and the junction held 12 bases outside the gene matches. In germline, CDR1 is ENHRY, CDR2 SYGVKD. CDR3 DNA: TGTGCCATCAGTAACCCGGGACAGCGAGCTGCTGGGGCCAACGTCCTGACTTTC. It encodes CAISNPGQRAAGANVLTF.

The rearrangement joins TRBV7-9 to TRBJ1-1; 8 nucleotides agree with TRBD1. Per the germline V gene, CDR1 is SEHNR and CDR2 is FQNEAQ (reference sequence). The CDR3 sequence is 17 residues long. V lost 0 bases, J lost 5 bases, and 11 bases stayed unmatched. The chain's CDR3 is CASSLAGTGGGETEAFF. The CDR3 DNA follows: TGTGCCAGCAGCTTAGCGGGGACAGGCGGCGGGGAAACTGAAGCTTTCTTT.

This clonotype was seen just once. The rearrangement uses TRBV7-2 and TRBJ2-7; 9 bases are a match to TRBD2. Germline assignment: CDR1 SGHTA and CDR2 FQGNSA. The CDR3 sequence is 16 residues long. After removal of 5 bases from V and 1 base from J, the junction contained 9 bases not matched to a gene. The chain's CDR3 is CASSPTSGAGSYEQYF. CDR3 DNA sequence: TGTGCCAGCAGCCCGACTAGCGGAGCAGGGTCCTACGAGCAGTACTTC.

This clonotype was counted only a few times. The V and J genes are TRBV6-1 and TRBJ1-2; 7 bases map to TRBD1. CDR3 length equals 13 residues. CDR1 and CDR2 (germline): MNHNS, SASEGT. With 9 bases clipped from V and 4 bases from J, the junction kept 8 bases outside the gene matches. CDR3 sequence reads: CASTGEEGYGYTF. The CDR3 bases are TGTGCCAGTACAGGGGAAGAAGGCTATGGCTACACCTTC.

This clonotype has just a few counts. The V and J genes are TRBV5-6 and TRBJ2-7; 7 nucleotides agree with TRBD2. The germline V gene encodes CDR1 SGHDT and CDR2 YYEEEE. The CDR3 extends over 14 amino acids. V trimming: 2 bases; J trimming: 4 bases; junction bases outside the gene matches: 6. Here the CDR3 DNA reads TGTGCCAGCAGCTTAAGCGGGACCAGGTACGAGCAGTACTTC. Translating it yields CASSLSGTRYEQYF. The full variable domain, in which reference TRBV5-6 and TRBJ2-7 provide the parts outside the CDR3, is DAGVTQSPTHLIKTRGQQVTLRCSPKSGHDTVSWYQQALGQGPQFIFQYYEEEERQRGNFPDRFSGHQFPNYSSELNVNALLLGDSALYLCASSLSGTRYEQYFGPGTRLTVT.